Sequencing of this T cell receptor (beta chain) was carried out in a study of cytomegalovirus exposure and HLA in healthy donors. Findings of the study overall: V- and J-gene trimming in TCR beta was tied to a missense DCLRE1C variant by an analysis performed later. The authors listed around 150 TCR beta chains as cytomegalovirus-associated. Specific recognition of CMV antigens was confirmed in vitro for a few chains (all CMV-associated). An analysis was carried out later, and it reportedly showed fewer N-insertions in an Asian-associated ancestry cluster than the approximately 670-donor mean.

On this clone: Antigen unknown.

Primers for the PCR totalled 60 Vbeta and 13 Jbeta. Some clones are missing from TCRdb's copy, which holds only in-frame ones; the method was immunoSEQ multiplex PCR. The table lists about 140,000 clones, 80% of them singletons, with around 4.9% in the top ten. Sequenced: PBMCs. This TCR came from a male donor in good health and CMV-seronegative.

The CDR3 region is CASSPSGSPLHF. CDR3 nucleotide sequence: TGTGCCAGCAGTCCCTCAGGGTCACCCCTCCACTTT. The chain recombines TRBV28 with TRBJ1-6, with a possible D match to TRBD1 (5 bases). This CDR3 spans 12 amino acids. Germline-derived CDR1 and CDR2 are MDHEN and SYDVKM. The V and J ends lost 5 bases and 10 bases respectively, with 9 bases between them.